Sequencing of this T cell receptor (beta chain) was carried out in a study of blood T cell repertoires in COVID-19. About the study: Researchers got acute and convalescent COVID-19 samples from the United States, Italy and Spain. T cells, B-cell-depleted T cells, or PBMCs provided the cDNA or gDNA that served as material.

Measured with immunoSEQ multiplex PCR; TCRdb has only the in-frame clones, and not every one. There are approximately 140,000 clones in the sample; around 82% occur only once, and more than 1.4% lies in the top ten. Germline values: CDR1 MDHEN, CDR2 SYDVKM. V was clipped by 4 bases and J by 0 bases; unmatched bases: 18. This CDR3 is 19 amino acids long. The J gene is TRBJ2-7, the V gene TRBV28, with TRBD1 matching 7 bases. The receptor was isolated from a man aged 60-69 years with acute or convalescent COVID-19. Sequenced sample: peripheral blood. The CDR3 nucleotides are TGTGCCAGCAGTTCCGCCCTCCAGGACAGGCGCAGGAGCTCCTACGAGCAGTACTTC. This translates into CASSSALQDRRRSSYEQYF.